Below are 30 T cell receptor beta chains sequenced from a single sample in a study of cytomegalovirus exposure and HLA in healthy donors. The PCR ran on 60 Vbeta and 13 Jbeta primers. Method: immunoSEQ multiplex PCR; TCRdb's copy keeps in-frame clones and lacks some. The data contain 150,000 to 200,000 clones, 70% to 80% of them seen just once; the ten biggest clones take up nearly 4.5%. Material: PBMCs. All receptors derive from a woman younger than 45 in good health and CMV-seropositive.

The sample holds a few counts of this clone. V gene TRBV27 combines with J gene TRBJ2-4, with D possibly matching TRBD1 (6 bases). The CDR3 sequence is 19 residues long. Germline values: CDR1 MNHEY, CDR2 SMNVEV (reference sequence). V was clipped by 5 bases and J by 0 bases, with 23 bases between them. In DNA, the CDR3 is TGTGCCAGCAGTCCGGCGTGGCAGGGGATAAGTCTAGCCAAAAACATTCAGTACTTC. Encoded protein: CASSPAWQGISLAKNIQYF.

The sample holds a few counts of this clone. The chain joins TRBV5-1 to TRBJ1-2, with TRBD1 matching over 7 bases. Per the germline V gene, CDR1 is SGHRS and CDR2 is YFSETQ. The CDR3 has 15 residues. V was pared by 0 bases and J by 2 bases, with 4 bases of the junction left unmatched. As DNA, the CDR3 is TGCGCCAGCAGCTTGGCAGGGGGAGGAAACTATGGCTACACCTTC. Translating it yields CASSLAGGGNYGYTF.

The chain combines TRBV7-9 with TRBJ1-1; perhaps TRBD1 as D (5 bases). From germline, CDR1 is SEHNR and CDR2 FQNEAQ (reference sequence). V dropped 5 bases and J dropped 3 bases, with 10 bases sitting between them. There are 13 residues in the CDR3. The CDR3 bases are TGTGCCAGCAGCCCCGGGGGGGACACTGAAGCTTTCTTT. Residues: CASSPGGDTEAFF.

This chain connects TRBV13 to TRBJ2-1, with 10 positions matching TRBD2. The junction had 6 bases not matched to a gene; V was cut back by 5 bases and J by 5 bases. Germline V gene lookup returns CDR1 PRHDT and CDR2 FYEKMQ (reference sequence). The CDR3 contains 15 residues. CDR3 nucleotides: TGTGCCAGCAGCAAAGTACTAGCGGGGAACAATGAGCAGTTCTTC. It translates to CASSKVLAGNNEQFF. Full variable domain (remainder filled in from reference TRBV13 and TRBJ2-1): AAGVIQSPRHLIKEKRETATLKCYPIPRHDTVYWYQQGPGQDPQFLISFYEKMQSDKGSIPDRFSAQQFSDYHSELNMSSLELGDSALYFCASSKVLAGNNEQFFGPGTRLTVL.

DNA for the CDR3: TGTGCCAGCAGCTTAGCGGGGACAGGGGGCCTCGAGCAGTACTTC. Its protein product is CASSLAGTGGLEQYF. The chain recombines TRBV7-2 with TRBJ2-7, with 12 bases aligning to TRBD1. The CDR3 runs to 15 residues. The germline CDR1 and CDR2 sequences are SGHTA and FQGNSA. J lost 6 bases, V lost 0 bases, and 3 bases had no gene match.

This chain uses TRBV10-3 with TRBJ1-2, with 8 bases fitting TRBD1. Germline V gives CDR1 ENHRY, CDR2 SYGVKD. The CDR3 has 14 residues. V shed 8 bases, J shed 3 bases, and the junction held 8 bases outside the gene matches. The CDR3: CAIGMDREYYGYTF. The CDR3 nucleotides read TGTGCCATCGGAATGGACAGGGAGTACTATGGCTACACCTTC.

This chain links TRBV29-1 with TRBJ1-2, with TRBD1 matching over 7 bases. The CDR3 is 14 amino acids. Germline V CDR1 and CDR2: SQVTM, ANQGSEA. V lost 7 bases, J lost 8 bases, and 16 bases stayed unmatched. CDR3 bases: TGCAGCGCTGACCCCAGGGGGGCGGCGGCGGGCTACACCTTC. Residues: CSADPRGAAAGYTF.

This chain joins TRBV20-1 and TRBJ2-5; maybe TRBD2 (6 bases). Germline lookup yields CDR1 DFQATT and CDR2 SNEGSKA (reference sequence). This CDR3 is 11 amino acids long. For the CDR3, the DNA is TGCAGGGCGGGATTCAAAGAGACCCAGTACTTC. Translated, it gives CRAGFKETQYF.

The J gene is TRBJ1-3, the V gene TRBV7-9, with D perhaps TRBD1 (6 bases). CDR3 length: 13 amino acids. Trimming stripped 11 bases from V and 3 bases from J, with 14 bases between. Germline-derived CDR1 and CDR2 are SEHNR and FQNEAQ (reference sequence). CDR3 nucleotide sequence: TGTGCCTGGGGGGGCCCTCTTGGAAACACCATATATTTT. This sequence encodes CAWGGPLGNTIYF.

The chain couples TRBV7-6 to TRBJ2-7, with 10 bases fitting TRBD1. Trimming took 10 bases from V and 1 from J; bases not matched to a gene: 4. CDR1 and CDR2 (germline): SGHVS, FNYEAQ. The CDR3 totals 13 residues. The CDR3 DNA sequence: TGTGCCACAGAGGACAGGGGGTCCTACGAGCAGTACTTC. It specifies CATEDRGSYEQYF. Drawing the rest from reference TRBV7-6 and TRBJ2-7, the complete variable domain is GAGVSQSPRYKVTKRGQDVALRCDPISGHVSLYWYRQALGQGPEFLTYFNYEAQQDKSGLPNDRFSAERPEGSISTLTIQRTEQRDSAMYRCATEDRGSYEQYFGPGTRLTVT.

The rearrangement uses TRBV6-6 and TRBJ2-1, with D perhaps matching TRBD1 (5 bases). Trimming cost V 8 bases and J 5 bases, with 10 bases left between them. This CDR3 is 12 amino acids long. The V gene's germline CDR1 is MNHNY and CDR2 SVGAGI (reference sequence). This CDR3 reads CASQGYNNEQFF. The CDR3 DNA reads as TGTGCCAGCCAGGGATACAACAATGAGCAGTTCTTC.

This rearrangement joins TRBV7-9 to TRBJ1-2; 10 positions match TRBD1. The CDR3 runs to 14 residues. CDR1 is SEHNR, CDR2 FQNEAQ, per germline (reference sequence). V lost 0 bases, J lost 7 bases, and 2 bases stayed unmatched. CDR3 DNA sequence: TGTGCCAGCAGCTTAGCGGGGACAGGGGTTGGCTACACCTTC. Translation: CASSLAGTGVGYTF. The entire variable domain, with the rest obtained from reference TRBV7-9 and TRBJ1-2, is as follows: DTGVSQNPRHKITKRGQNVTFRCDPISEHNRLYWYRQTLGQGPEFLTYFQNEAQLEKSRLLSDRFSAERPKGSFSTLEIQRTEQGDSAMYLCASSLAGTGVGYTFGSGTRLTVV.

Here the CDR3 reads CASSVRGPSGEKLFF. In nucleotides, the CDR3 is TGTGCCAGCAGCGTTAGAGGGCCCAGTGGTGAAAAACTGTTTTTT. The gene calls are TRBV7-2 and TRBJ1-4; no firm D call. The ends were cut back, 5 bases at V and 7 bases at J, with 17 bases in the middle. Germline CDR1 is SGHTA and CDR2 is FQGNSA. CDR3 size: 15 residues.

The CDR3 reads CATAFDSSTGELFF. In DNA, the CDR3 is TGTGCCACAGCCTTTGACAGTTCCACCGGGGAGCTGTTTTTT. The chain is built from TRBV10-3 and TRBJ2-2; D possibly corresponds to TRBD1 (5 bases). V lost 10 bases and J 4 bases, leaving 16 bases between the germline ends. The germline V gene encodes CDR1 ENHRY and CDR2 SYGVKD. The CDR3 contains 14 residues.

This chain connects TRBV19 to TRBJ2-4; D perhaps matches TRBD1 (5 bases). The germline V gene encodes CDR1 LNHDA and CDR2 SQIVND (reference sequence). V lost 5 bases and J 6 bases, leaving 11 bases between the germline ends. This CDR3 is built from 13 residues. CDR3 nucleotides: TGTGCCAGTAGTTTAGGGGCCGTAAACATTCAGTACTTC. It codes for CASSLGAVNIQYF.

The chain has TRBV7-6 and TRBJ2-5, with 9 bases fitting TRBD2. Gene TRBJ2-7 matches the end of the DNA better, so the J call may be wrong. The V gene's germline CDR1 is SGHVS and CDR2 FNYEAQ. This CDR3 comprises 16 residues. The CDR3 region is CASSSQGAGGSYEQYF. The CDR3 nucleotides are TGTGCCAGCAGCTCCCAAGGGGCGGGAGGGAGCTACGAGCAGTACTTC.

This clone has just a few counts. V gene TRBV7-8 combines with J gene TRBJ2-5; 11 positions agree with TRBD2. Looked up from germline, CDR1 is SGHVS and CDR2 is FQNEAQ. This CDR3 region has 13 residues. Germline trimming cut 5 bases from V and 5 bases from J; bases unmatched to any gene: 1. The CDR3 reads CASSPSGRETQYF. CDR3 bases: TGTGCCAGCAGCCCTAGCGGGAGGGAGACCCAGTACTTC.

The chain links TRBV6-5 to TRBJ1-2, with 7 bases matching TRBD1. This CDR3 has 15 amino acids. The V and J ends lost 7 bases and 2 bases, in that order; junction bases with no gene match: 10. Germline V gene lookup returns CDR1 MNHEY and CDR2 SVGAGI. The CDR3 bases are TGTGCCAGCATACACAGGGGCCAATCGAACTATGGCTACACCTTC. Amino acids: CASIHRGQSNYGYTF.

The chain uses TRBV4-1 and TRBJ1-2; possible D gene TRBD1, 6 bases. The length of the CDR3 is 14 residues. Trimming removed 0 bases at V and 8 bases at J, with 13 bases between. Germline lookup yields CDR1 MGHRA and CDR2 YSYEKL. The CDR3 nucleotides read TGCGCCAGCAGCCAAGACGCAGGGGCTGAGGGCTACACCTTC. As protein: CASSQDAGAEGYTF.

V usage is TRBV6-6 and J usage is TRBJ1-6, with TRBD1 matching over 7 bases. The germline gives CDR1 MNHNY, CDR2 SVGAGI (reference sequence). The CDR3 is 15 residues long. V lost 2 bases and J lost 5; bases outside the gene matches: 3. In DNA, the CDR3 is TGTGCCAGCAGTTACCGTCAGGGGGATAATTCACCCCTCCACTTT. Amino acid sequence: CASSYRQGDNSPLHF.

J is TRBJ2-7 and V is TRBV5-4; 9 bases fit TRBD2. This CDR3 region has 16 residues. Germline-derived CDR1 and CDR2 are SGHNT and YYREEE (reference sequence). Unmatched junction bases numbered 10, after V lost 4 bases and J lost 2 bases. The CDR3, as DNA: TGTGCCAGCAGCCCTGATAGCGGGGGTACCCCCTACGAGCAGTACTTC. Translated, it gives CASSPDSGGTPYEQYF.

The genes are TRBV29-1 and TRBJ1-2, with 7 bases lining up with TRBD1. The junction had 3 bases not matched to a gene; V was cut back by 2 bases and J by 3 bases. CDR1 is SQVTM, CDR2 ANQGSEA, per germline. This CDR3 contains 13 residues. The CDR3 DNA reads as TGCAGCGTTGAAAGAGGGACAGACTATGGCTACACCTTC. Its protein is CSVERGTDYGYTF.

V usage is TRBV9 and J usage is TRBJ1-2, with 10 bases matching TRBD1. The CDR3 has 15 residues. V shed 3 bases, J shed 7 bases, and the junction held 9 bases outside the gene matches. Germline V gene data show CDR1 as SGDLS and CDR2 as YYNGEE. DNA for the CDR3: TGTGCCAGCAGCGCCAGACAGGGGGCGTTAAGTGGCTACACCTTC. Its protein product is CASSARQGALSGYTF.

CDR3 in DNA: TGTGCCAGCAGCTTAGCGAGGCTGGCTGAAGCTTTCTTT. It codes for CASSLARLAEAFF. The chain recombines TRBV7-8 with TRBJ1-1; D is uncertain. Germline V lookup: CDR1 SGHVS, CDR2 FQNEAQ. The CDR3 is 13 residues long. The V end lost 0 bases, the J end lost 6 bases, and 8 bases lay between the germline ends.

This clone has a single count. The chain uses TRBV9 and TRBJ2-3, with D perhaps TRBD2 (5 bases). Germline lookup yields CDR1 SGDLS and CDR2 YYNGEE. This CDR3 contains 14 residues. Trimming shortened V by 1 base and J by 0 bases, and 6 bases separated the two germline ends. This chain's CDR3 is CASSVTRSTDTQYF. CDR3 nucleotide sequence: TGTGCCAGCAGCGTAACTAGAAGCACAGATACGCAGTATTTT.

The chain combines TRBV4-1 with TRBJ2-7; 10 nucleotides align to TRBD1. Trimming took 2 bases from V and 4 from J; bases not matched to a gene: 5. CDR3 length: 15 residues. In germline, CDR1 is MGHRA, CDR2 YSYEKL. The CDR3 spells CASSQPTGGRYEQYF. The CDR3 coding sequence is TGCGCCAGCAGCCAACCGACAGGGGGCAGGTACGAGCAGTACTTC.

The chain is built from TRBV6-1 and TRBJ2-7; 8 bases align to TRBD1. After removal of 8 bases from V and 4 bases from J, the junction contained 7 bases not matched to a gene. Germline V gene data show CDR1 as MNHNS and CDR2 as SASEGT. The CDR3 is made up of 13 amino acids. The CDR3 sequence: CASGGQGVYEQYF. CDR3 nucleotides: TGTGCCAGCGGTGGACAGGGTGTTTACGAGCAGTACTTC.

This chain links TRBV9 with TRBJ2-1, with 8 positions matching TRBD2. This CDR3 comprises 15 residues. Losses at the gene ends were 3 bases for V and 7 bases for J; bases not matched to a gene: 9. Per germline, CDR1 SGDLS and CDR2 YYNGEE. The CDR3 protein is CASSDEREFSNEQFF. Here the CDR3 DNA reads TGTGCCAGCAGCGACGAGCGGGAGTTCTCAAATGAGCAGTTCTTC.

V is TRBV4-1 and J is TRBJ1-1; 9 bases align to TRBD1. The trim removed 8 bases at V and 1 base at J, leaving 8 bases unmatched. The CDR3 sequence is 15 residues long. The germline V gene has CDR1 MGHRA and CDR2 YSYEKL. The CDR3: CASGDRVGENTEAFF. CDR3 DNA sequence: TGCGCCAGCGGGGACAGGGTAGGGGAGAACACTGAAGCTTTCTTT.

V is TRBV19 and J is TRBJ2-2; TRBD2 aligns across 7 bases. Trimming took 3 bases from V and 1 from J; bases not matched to a gene: 5. The CDR3 extends over 16 amino acids. In germline, CDR1 is LNHDA, CDR2 SQIVND (reference sequence). The DNA for the CDR3 is TGTGCCAGTAGTATCGACTGGGGGGGGAACACCGGGGAGCTGTTTTTT. Its translation: CASSIDWGGNTGELFF.